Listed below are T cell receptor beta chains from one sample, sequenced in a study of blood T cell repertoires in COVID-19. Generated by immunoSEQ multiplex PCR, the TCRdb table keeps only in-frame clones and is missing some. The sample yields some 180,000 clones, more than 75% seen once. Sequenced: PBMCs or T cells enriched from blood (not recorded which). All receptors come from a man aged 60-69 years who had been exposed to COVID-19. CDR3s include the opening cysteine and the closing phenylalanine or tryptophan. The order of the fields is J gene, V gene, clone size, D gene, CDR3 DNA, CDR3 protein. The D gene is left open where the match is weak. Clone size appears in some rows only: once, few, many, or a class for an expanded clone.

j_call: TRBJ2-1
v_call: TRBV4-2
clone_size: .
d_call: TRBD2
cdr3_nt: TGTGCCAGCAGCCAAGATATAGCGGGAGTCGATGAGCAGTTCTTC
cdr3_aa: CASSQDIAGVDEQFF

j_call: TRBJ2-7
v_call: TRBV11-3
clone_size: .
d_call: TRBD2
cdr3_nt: TGTGCCAGCAGCCGGGGGGGGACGAGTGCCTACGAGCAGTACTTC
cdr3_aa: CASSRGGTSAYEQYF

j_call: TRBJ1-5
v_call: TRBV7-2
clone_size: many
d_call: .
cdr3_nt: TGTGCCAGCAGCCTGAGGGGACATCCCAATCAGCCCCAGCATTTT
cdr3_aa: CASSLRGHPNQPQHF

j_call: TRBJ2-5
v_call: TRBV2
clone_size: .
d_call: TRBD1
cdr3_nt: TGTGCCAGCAGTGAGGACCAGGGGGTAGAGACCCAGTACTTC
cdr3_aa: CASSEDQGVETQYF

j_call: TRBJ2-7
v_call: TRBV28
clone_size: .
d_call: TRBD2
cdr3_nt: TGTGCCAGCCGCTCCGGGGGGATATACGAGCAGTACTTC
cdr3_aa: CASRSGGIYEQYF

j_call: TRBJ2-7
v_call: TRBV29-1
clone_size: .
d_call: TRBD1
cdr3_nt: TGCAGCGTCACTACAGGGGGCCTTGGAGAGCAGTACTTC
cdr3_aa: CSVTTGGLGEQYF

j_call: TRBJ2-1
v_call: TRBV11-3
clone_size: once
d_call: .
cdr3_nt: TGTGCCAGCAGCTTACCCCGGGGGAATGAGCAGTTCTTC
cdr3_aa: CASSLPRGNEQFF

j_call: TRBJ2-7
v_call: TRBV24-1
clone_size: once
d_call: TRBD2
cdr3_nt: TGTGCCACCAGTGACAGCGGTGGGGCAGCGGGAGGATACGAGCAGTACTTC
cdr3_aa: CATSDSGGAAGGYEQYF

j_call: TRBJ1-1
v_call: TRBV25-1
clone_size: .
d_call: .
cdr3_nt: TGTGCCAGCAGTAGACCGGGACAATCCACTGAAGCTTTCTTT
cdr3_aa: CASSRPGQSTEAFF

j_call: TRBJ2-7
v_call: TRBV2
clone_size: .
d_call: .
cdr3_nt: TGTGCCAGCAGCGCAGGGGATAGCTCCTACGAGCAGTACTTC
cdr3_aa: CASSAGDSSYEQYF

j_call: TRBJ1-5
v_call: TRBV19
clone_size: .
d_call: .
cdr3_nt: TGTGCCAGTAGTATATCCCTCAGTCAGCCCCAGCATTTT
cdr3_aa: CASSISLSQPQHF

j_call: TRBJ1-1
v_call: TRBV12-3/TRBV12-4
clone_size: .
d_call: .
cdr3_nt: TGTGCCAGCAGTTTAGATCGGGGCACTGAAGCTTTCTTT
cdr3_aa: CASSLDRGTEAFF

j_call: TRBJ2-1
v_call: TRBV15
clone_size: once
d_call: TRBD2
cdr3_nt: TGTGCCACCAGCAGAGATGGCGGACTAGCGGTTGTGGAGCAGTTCTTC
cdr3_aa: CATSRDGGLAVVEQFF

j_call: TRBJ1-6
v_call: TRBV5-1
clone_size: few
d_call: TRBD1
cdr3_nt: TGCGCCAGCAGCTCGGGACAGGGTCGGAGGCCCCTCCACTTT
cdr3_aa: CASSSGQGRRPLHF

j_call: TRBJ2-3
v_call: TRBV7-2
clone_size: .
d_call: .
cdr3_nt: TGTGCCAGCAGGCGTGAGAGTACCTTCACAGGAGATACGCAGTATTTT
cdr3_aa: CASRRESTFTGDTQYF

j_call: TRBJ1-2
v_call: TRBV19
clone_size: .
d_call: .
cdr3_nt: TGTGCCAGTAGTATTATTAGAGGCTCAGGCTACACCTTC
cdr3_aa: CASSIIRGSGYTF

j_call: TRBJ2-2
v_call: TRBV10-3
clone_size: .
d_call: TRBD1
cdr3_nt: TGTGCCATCACCCCGGGACAGGTGAACACCGGGGAGCTGTTTTTT
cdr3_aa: CAITPGQVNTGELFF

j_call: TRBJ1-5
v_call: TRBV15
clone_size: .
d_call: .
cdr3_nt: TGTGCCACCAGCAGAGGTTCCTTCAATCAGCCCCAGCATTTT
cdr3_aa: CATSRGSFNQPQHF

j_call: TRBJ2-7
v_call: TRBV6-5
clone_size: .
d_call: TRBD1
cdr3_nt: TGTGCCAGCAGTTACGGCCGGGACAGGGGGCGCTACGAGCAGTACTTC
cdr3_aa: CASSYGRDRGRYEQYF

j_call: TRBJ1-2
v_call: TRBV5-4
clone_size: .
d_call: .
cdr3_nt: TGTGCCAGCAGCTTGGCGAACAGCTATGGCTACACCTTC
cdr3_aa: CASSLANSYGYTF

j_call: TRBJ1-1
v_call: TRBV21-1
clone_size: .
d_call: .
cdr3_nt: TGTGCCACTGATATTTCAGGAGGATTGAACACTGAAGCTTTCTTT
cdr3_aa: CATDISGGLNTEAFF

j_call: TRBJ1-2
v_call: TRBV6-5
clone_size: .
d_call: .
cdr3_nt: TGTGCCAGCGGGAGAGCCCCTACTAACTATGGCTACACCTTC
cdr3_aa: CASGRAPTNYGYTF

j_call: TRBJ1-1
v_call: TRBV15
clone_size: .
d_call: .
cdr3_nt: TGTGCCACCAGCAGAGACAGGGGCCGAGGCACTGAAGCTTTCTTT
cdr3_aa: CATSRDRGRGTEAFF

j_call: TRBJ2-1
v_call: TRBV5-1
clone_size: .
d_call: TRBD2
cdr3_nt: TGCGCCAGCAGTCACCTTCAGCGGGAGCGACACAATGAGCAGTTCTTC
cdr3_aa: CASSHLQRERHNEQFF

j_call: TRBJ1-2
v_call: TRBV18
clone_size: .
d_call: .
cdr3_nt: TGTGCCAGCTCACCGGGGGCAGGGGATGGCTACACCTTC
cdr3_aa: CASSPGAGDGYTF

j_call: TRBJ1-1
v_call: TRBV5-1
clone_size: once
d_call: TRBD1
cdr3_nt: TGCGCCAGCAGCCCGCGGACAGGGATGAACACTGAAGCTTTCTTT
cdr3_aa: CASSPRTGMNTEAFF

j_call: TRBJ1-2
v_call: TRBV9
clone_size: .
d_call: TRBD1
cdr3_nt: TGTGCCAGCAGCGTAGATCTCAGGGGGGAAGCTAACTATGGCTACACCTTC
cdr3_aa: CASSVDLRGEANYGYTF

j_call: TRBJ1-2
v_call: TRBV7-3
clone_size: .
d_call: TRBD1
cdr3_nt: TGTGCCAGCAGCGCCGGGACAGTATCTGGCTACACCTTC
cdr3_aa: CASSAGTVSGYTF

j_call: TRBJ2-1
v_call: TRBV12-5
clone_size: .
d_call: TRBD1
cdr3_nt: TGTGCTAGTGGCGGGGGGACAGGGTTTAGGGAGCAGTTCTTC
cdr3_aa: CASGGGTGFREQFF

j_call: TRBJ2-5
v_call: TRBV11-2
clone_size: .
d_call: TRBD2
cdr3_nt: TGTGCCAGCAGCTTAGGCCCCGGGAGGGAGACCCAGTACTTC
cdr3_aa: CASSLGPGRETQYF

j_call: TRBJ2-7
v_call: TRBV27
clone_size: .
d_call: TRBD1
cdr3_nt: TGTGCCAGCAGTTTAGGACAGGGGGCCCACGAGCAGTACTTC
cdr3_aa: CASSLGQGAHEQYF

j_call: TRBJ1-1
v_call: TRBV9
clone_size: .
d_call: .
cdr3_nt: TGTGCCAGCAGCGTAACTAGCATCAGTGGGGACACTGAAGCTTTCTTT
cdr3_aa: CASSVTSISGDTEAFF

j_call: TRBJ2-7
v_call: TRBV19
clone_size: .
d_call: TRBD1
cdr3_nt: TGTGCCAGCCAGGGACAGACCTACGAGCAGTACTTC
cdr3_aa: CASQGQTYEQYF

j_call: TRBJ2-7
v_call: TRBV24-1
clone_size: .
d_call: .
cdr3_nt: TGTGCCACCAGTGATTTTTTTAACAACTACGAGCAGTACTTC
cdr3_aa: CATSDFFNNYEQYF

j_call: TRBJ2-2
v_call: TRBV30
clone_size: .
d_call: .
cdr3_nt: TGTGCCTGGACAGGGGACACCGGGGAGCTGTTTTTT
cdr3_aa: CAWTGDTGELFF

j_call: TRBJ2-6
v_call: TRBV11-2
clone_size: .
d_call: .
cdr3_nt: TGTGCCAGCAGCTTAGTATCTGGGGCCAACGTCCTGACTTTC
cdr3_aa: CASSLVSGANVLTF

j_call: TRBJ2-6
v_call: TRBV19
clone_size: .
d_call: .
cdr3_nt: TGTGCCAGTAGTTGGCAGTTCCCCTCTGGGGCCAACGTCCTGACTTTC
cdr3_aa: CASSWQFPSGANVLTF

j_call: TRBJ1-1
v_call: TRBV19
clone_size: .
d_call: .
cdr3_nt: TGTGCCAGTAGACCAGAGGGAGGGGGGGCATGGACTGAAGCTTTCTTT
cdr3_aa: CASRPEGGGAWTEAFF

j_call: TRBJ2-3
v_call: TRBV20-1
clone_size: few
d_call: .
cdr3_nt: TGCAGTGCTAGTATTAGCGGATACTCCACAGATACGCAGTATTTT
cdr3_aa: CSASISGYSTDTQYF

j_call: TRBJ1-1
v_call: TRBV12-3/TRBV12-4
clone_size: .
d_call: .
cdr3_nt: TGTGCCATTCACAGGGTTCGGAACACTGAAGCTTTCTTT
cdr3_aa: CAIHRVRNTEAFF

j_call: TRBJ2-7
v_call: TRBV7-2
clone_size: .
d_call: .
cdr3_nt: TGTGCCAGCAGCTTCAGTATAGCGGCCGGGGACTACGAGCAGTACTTC
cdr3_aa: CASSFSIAAGDYEQYF

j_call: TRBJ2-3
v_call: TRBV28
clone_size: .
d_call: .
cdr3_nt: TGTGCCAGCATGTTACAGGGCAGCACAGATACGCAGTATTTT
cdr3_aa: CASMLQGSTDTQYF

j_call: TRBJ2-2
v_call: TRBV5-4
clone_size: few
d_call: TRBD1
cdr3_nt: TGTGCCAGCAGCTTGGCGGGACAGGGCCCCGGGGAGCTGTTTTTT
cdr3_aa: CASSLAGQGPGELFF

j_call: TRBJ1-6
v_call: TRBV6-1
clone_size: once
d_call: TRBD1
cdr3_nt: TGTGCCAGCAGTGACGTGGCAGGGGGGAGCTCCTATAATTCACCCCTCCACTTT
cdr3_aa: CASSDVAGGSSYNSPLHF

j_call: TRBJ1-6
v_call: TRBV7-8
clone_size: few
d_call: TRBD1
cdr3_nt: TGTGCCAGCAGCTCCCGGACAGGGGGTAGGGGCTCCTATAATTCACCCCTCCACTTT
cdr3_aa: CASSSRTGGRGSYNSPLHF

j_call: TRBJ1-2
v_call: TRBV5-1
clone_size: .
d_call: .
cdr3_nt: TGCGCCAGCAGTCCCGCCGGGTCCCTTTTGGGCTACACCTTC
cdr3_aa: CASSPAGSLLGYTF

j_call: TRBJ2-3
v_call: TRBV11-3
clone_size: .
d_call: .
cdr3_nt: TGTGCCAGCAGACACGGGGAGGCAGATACGCAGTATTTT
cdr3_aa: CASRHGEADTQYF

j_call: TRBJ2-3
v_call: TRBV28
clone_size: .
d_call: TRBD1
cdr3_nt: TGTGCCAGCAGTTTATTAGGGACAGGGGGCCCAAGGCAGTATTTT
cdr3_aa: CASSLLGTGGPRQYF